A single T cell receptor (beta chain) is shown here with its context. Its antigen is not known. This record comes from a study of spatial heterogeneity in lung cancer. Study-level information: Consistently, beta-chain sequences turned up in larger numbers than alpha-chain sequences did.

Time point: sample taken at primary tumor resection. The donor group consisted of around 66 patients who had untreated, early-stage non-small cell lung cancer. Unsorted samples of tumor, nontumor lung or frozen PBMC had their whole RNA sequenced. Study-wide results and limits: How many expanded intratumoral alpha and beta TCRs were present tracked the tumor mutation count, which was a count of nonsynonymous mutations.

The CDR3 has 13 amino acids. Germline V lookup: CDR1 MNHNS, CDR2 SASEGT. V was shortened by 1 base and J by 6 bases, with 4 bases between the two germline ends. Carried by each TCR cDNA molecule was a unique molecular identifier. TCRdb fed the 5' RACE reads into MiXCR, producing one record per CDR3 protein. The data contain 4,700 or so distinct CDR3 sequences, 12% of them singletons. This sequence originates from a male donor with early-stage non-small cell lung cancer. Sequencing used lung tumor tissue, obtained at surgery. The J gene is TRBJ2-6, the V gene TRBV6-1; no clear D gene. The CDR3 sequence is CASSEGMANVLTF. The CDR3 DNA sequence: TGTGCCAGCAGTGAAGGAATGGCCAACGTCCTGACTTTC.